One T cell receptor beta chain is described in this entry. Its specificity is unknown. The sample originates from a study of cytomegalovirus exposure and HLA in healthy donors. In the study overall: The approximately 670 first-cohort repertoires shared a platform with the 130 or so validation repertoires, as reported in a later analysis.

CDR1 and CDR2 (germline): SGHDT, YYEEEE. V was trimmed by 6 bases and J by 5 bases, leaving 14 bases between them. The CDR3 is 13 amino acids. Generated by immunoSEQ multiplex PCR, the TCRdb table keeps only in-frame clones and is missing some. This table holds 150,000 to 200,000 clones, about 89% found once. Findings and caveats of the study: Listed as cytomegalovirus-associated were 150 or so TCR beta chains.

This TCR came from a man between 18 and 29 years old in good health and CMV-seropositive. The chain is built from TRBV5-6 and TRBJ1-1; D not certain. The sample was PBMCs. The DNA of the CDR3 is TGTGCCAGCACCAGAACGATGGCTACTGAAGCTTTCTTT. It yields the protein CASTRTMATEAFF.